The rows below give T cell receptor beta chains drawn from one sample of a study of blood T cell repertoires in COVID-19. Libraries were prepared by immunoSEQ multiplex PCR; TCRdb keeps only in-frame clonotypes and omits some of them. The sample lists over 250,000 clones; less than 90% were seen once. Sequencing was carried out using PBMCs or T cells enriched from blood (not recorded which). These receptors all come from a woman in her forties or fifties who had recovered from COVID-19. Each CDR3 is given with its conserved first and last residue. A D gene is named only where the DNA matches it firmly. Where a row states a size, it is once, few, many or the class of an expanded clone; other rows omit it.

j_gene,abundance,d_gene,v_gene,CDR3aa,CDR3nt
TRBJ2-7,.,TRBD2,TRBV5-4,CASSPWGGKRGEQYF,TGTGCCAGCAGCCCCTGGGGGGGAAAGAGGGGCGAGCAGTACTTC
TRBJ1-2,.,.,TRBV6-2/TRBV6-3,CASSDSNYGYTF,TGTGCCAGCAGTGACAGTAACTATGGCTACACCTTC
TRBJ1-2,.,.,TRBV10-3,CAISYERQRPNYGYTF,TGTGCCATCAGTTACGAAAGACAGAGACCTAACTATGGCTACACCTTC
TRBJ1-5,.,TRBD1,TRBV6-5,CASSSLRQGSAQPQHF,TGTGCCAGCAGTTCCCTCAGACAGGGCTCAGCTCAGCCCCAGCATTTT
TRBJ1-3,few,.,TRBV7-2,CASSSLRGNTIYF,TGTGCCAGCAGCAGCCTCAGGGGAAACACCATATATTTT
TRBJ1-2,.,.,TRBV6-1,CASSGTGGLGYTF,TGTGCCAGCAGCGGGACCGGAGGGCTTGGCTACACCTTC
TRBJ2-1,.,.,TRBV6-2/TRBV6-3,CASSTLVYHEQFF,TGTGCCAGCAGTACGTTAGTGTACCATGAGCAGTTCTTC
TRBJ1-5,.,.,TRBV3-1/TRBV3-2,CASSRRDVGRPQHF,TGTGCCAGCAGTCGGAGGGACGTTGGTAGGCCCCAGCATTTT
TRBJ2-1,.,TRBD1,TRBV29-1,CSGGTEYNEQFF,TGCAGCGGGGGGACAGAATACAATGAGCAGTTCTTC
TRBJ2-1,once,TRBD2,TRBV5-1,CASRTDPGLGPNEQFF,TGCGCCAGCAGAACCGACCCGGGACTAGGACCCAATGAGCAGTTCTTC
TRBJ1-5,few,TRBD1,TRBV28,CASSLRGTVSQPQHF,TGTGCCAGCAGTTTACGGGGGACAGTGTCTCAGCCCCAGCATTTT
TRBJ1-2,.,TRBD1,TRBV12-3/TRBV12-4,CASTADRVYGYTF,TGTGCCAGCACTGCAGACAGGGTCTATGGCTACACCTTC
TRBJ1-1,.,.,TRBV14,CASSQGWAGARTEAFF,TGTGCCAGCAGCCAAGGTTGGGCGGGGGCGCGGACTGAAGCTTTCTTT
TRBJ1-6,.,.,TRBV19,CASRNTGMGNSPLHF,TGTGCCAGTAGGAATACAGGGATGGGAAATTCACCCCTCCACTTT
TRBJ2-7,.,TRBD1,TRBV24-1,CATSDPGTGGYEQYF,TGTGCCACCAGTGATCCGGGGACAGGGGGCTACGAGCAGTACTTC
TRBJ2-1,.,.,TRBV6-2/TRBV6-3,CASSYTSFGEQFF,TGTGCCAGCAGTTACACTAGTTTCGGGGAGCAGTTCTTC
TRBJ1-2,.,.,TRBV6-1,CASSEAGRHYGYTF,TGTGCCAGCAGTGAAGCGGGGCGACACTATGGCTACACCTTC
TRBJ2-1,.,TRBD2,TRBV19,CASDKTSGYNEQFF,TGTGCCAGCGACAAGACTAGCGGCTACAATGAGCAGTTCTTC
TRBJ1-5,few,TRBD1,TRBV30,CAWSPLMMTGSNQPQHF,TGTGCCTGGAGTCCCCTAATGATGACAGGGTCCAATCAGCCCCAGCATTTT
TRBJ1-1,.,.,TRBV5-1,CASSLGSRGRVEAFF,TGCGCCAGCAGCTTGGGGTCCCGGGGGAGGGTTGAAGCTTTCTTT
TRBJ1-4,.,.,TRBV7-2,CASSPTGGVREKLFF,TGTGCCAGCAGCCCTACGGGAGGGGTCCGCGAAAAACTGTTTTTT
TRBJ1-2,.,TRBD1,TRBV6-4,CASSDEPGQGGYGYTF,TGTGCCAGCAGTGACGAACCGGGACAGGGAGGTTATGGCTACACCTTC
TRBJ2-2,.,TRBD1,TRBV4-3,CASSQEDRGILSGELFF,TGCGCCAGCAGCCAAGAGGACAGGGGAATTCTATCCGGGGAGCTGTTTTTT
TRBJ2-1,.,TRBD1,TRBV11-2,CASSLAGGSDEQFF,TGTGCCAGCAGCCTGGCAGGGGGCAGCGATGAGCAGTTCTTC
TRBJ1-6,.,TRBD1,TRBV7-2,CASSSAGRQGRTPLHF,TGTGCCAGCAGCTCCGCGGGGAGACAGGGAAGGACACCCCTCCACTTT
TRBJ2-1,.,TRBD1,TRBV27,CASSLRQGTYNEQFF,TGTGCCAGCAGTTTACGACAGGGAACCTACAATGAGCAGTTCTTC
TRBJ1-3,.,.,TRBV27,CASSLGGIGNTIYF,TGTGCCAGCAGTTTAGGGGGGATTGGAAACACCATATATTTT
TRBJ1-6,.,TRBD1,TRBV18,CASSPSGTGNSPLHF,TGTGCCAGCTCACCTTCCGGGACAGGCAATTCACCCCTCCACTTT
TRBJ2-7,.,TRBD1,TRBV6-2/TRBV6-3,CASSYSPTGGFSYEQYF,TGTGCCAGCAGTTACTCCCCGACAGGGGGGTTTTCCTACGAGCAGTACTTC
TRBJ2-6,once,.,TRBV7-8,CASSPWGAGANVLTF,TGTGCCAGCAGCCCCTGGGGGGCTGGGGCCAACGTCCTGACTTTC
TRBJ1-5,.,.,TRBV6-4,CASSDEAGVTPQHF,TGTGCCAGCAGTGACGAAGCAGGGGTCACGCCCCAGCATTTT
TRBJ1-5,.,.,TRBV15,CATSTRVDQPQHF,TGTGCCACCAGCACGCGGGTAGATCAGCCCCAGCATTTT
TRBJ1-2,.,.,TRBV9,CASSVAATGSRTSGSGYTF,TGTGCCAGCAGCGTAGCGGCGACAGGATCGAGAACTAGCGGGTCTGGCTACACCTTC
TRBJ2-3,.,.,TRBV5-6,CASSLPPRTDTQYF,TGTGCCAGCAGCTTGCCCCCGCGAACAGATACGCAGTATTTT
TRBJ2-7,.,.,TRBV7-2,CASSYNGGPYEQYF,TGTGCCAGCAGTTACAACGGGGGTCCCTACGAGCAGTACTTC
TRBJ2-7,.,TRBD2,TRBV3-1/TRBV3-2,CASSQEPGRADF,TGTGCCAGCAGCCAAGAACCGGGGAGGGCGGACTTC
TRBJ1-1,.,.,TRBV7-2,CASSLAYRAFF,TGTGCCAGCAGCTTAGCCTACCGAGCTTTCTTT
TRBJ2-1,.,TRBD2,TRBV7-3,CASSFGLAGGSEQFF,TGTGCCAGCAGCTTTGGACTAGCGGGAGGTAGTGAGCAGTTCTTC
TRBJ1-5,.,.,TRBV3-1/TRBV3-2,CASSQVGGNQPQHF,TGTGCCAGCAGCCAAGTAGGGGGCAATCAGCCCCAGCATTTT
TRBJ1-6,.,.,TRBV18,CASSPTGQGLSPLHF,TGTGCCAGCTCCCCAACGGGGCAGGGGCTTTCACCCCTCCACTTT
TRBJ2-1,.,.,TRBV24-1,CATSVRDVGRSSYNEQFF,TGTGCCACCAGTGTGCGGGACGTCGGACGGAGCTCCTACAATGAGCAGTTCTTC
TRBJ2-3,.,.,TRBV18,CASSMGASTDTQYF,TGTGCCAGCTCAATGGGAGCTAGCACAGATACGCAGTATTTT
TRBJ2-1,.,TRBD2,TRBV28,CAITGASGRREQFF,TGTGCTATCACCGGGGCTAGCGGGAGACGGGAGCAGTTCTTC
TRBJ2-1,.,TRBD1,TRBV30,CAWSVARDRAYNEQFF,TGTGCCTGGAGTGTAGCCCGGGACAGAGCCTACAATGAGCAGTTCTTC
TRBJ2-7,.,TRBD2,TRBV5-6,CASSSGSGGYEQYF,TGTGCCAGCAGCTCAGGTAGCGGGGGTTACGAGCAGTACTTC
TRBJ2-7,once,.,TRBV7-2,CASSLAAGASGYEQYF,TGTGCCAGCAGCTTAGCGGCGGGGGCCTCTGGCTACGAGCAGTACTTC
TRBJ2-7,.,TRBD2,TRBV7-6,CASSSRGAGPYEQYF,TGTGCCAGCAGCTCTCGAGGAGCGGGACCCTACGAGCAGTACTTC
TRBJ2-1,.,.,TRBV27,CASSLRWEMNEQFF,TGTGCCAGCAGTTTACGGTGGGAGATGAATGAGCAGTTCTTC
TRBJ1-3,.,.,TRBV3-1/TRBV3-2,CASSRQGFSGNTIYF,TGTGCCAGCAGCCGTCAGGGGTTCTCTGGAAACACCATATATTTT
TRBJ1-2,.,TRBD1,TRBV5-4,CASSQGTGPYGYTF,TGTGCCAGCAGCCAAGGGACAGGCCCCTATGGCTACACCTTC